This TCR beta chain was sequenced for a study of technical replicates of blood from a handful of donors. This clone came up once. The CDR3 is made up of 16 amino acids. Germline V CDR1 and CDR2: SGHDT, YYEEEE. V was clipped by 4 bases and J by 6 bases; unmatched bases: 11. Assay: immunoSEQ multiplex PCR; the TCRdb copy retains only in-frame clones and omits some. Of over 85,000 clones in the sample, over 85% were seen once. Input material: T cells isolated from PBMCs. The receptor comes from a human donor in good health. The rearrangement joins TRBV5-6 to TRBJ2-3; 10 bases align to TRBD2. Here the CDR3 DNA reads TGTGCCAGCAGCCCCCCCAGCGGGAGGGCCCGGGATACGCAGTATTTT. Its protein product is CASSPPSGRARDTQYF.